This passage covers 9 T cell receptor beta chains from one sample sequenced in a study of cytomegalovirus exposure and HLA in healthy donors (dated by TCRdb to about 2017). Libraries were built with the immunoSEQ multiplex PCR assay. For the multiplex PCR, a mixture combining 60 forward primers for TCR Vbeta segments and 13 reverse primers for TCR Jbeta segments was used. TCRdb took over this immuneACCESS table, retaining in-frame rearrangements with V and J assigned. Such tables are incomplete; in checked studies, under half of the missing clones stem from an unresolved V gene, and the remainder is unexplained. For this sample the table gives some 110,000 clones, of which 65% to 75% were detected only once. The ten largest clones represent roughly 12% of the sample. The sample consisted of PBMCs. Receptors were obtained from a woman between 50 and 59 years old in good health and CMV-seropositive.

This chain uses TRBV28 with TRBJ2-3; weak D call: TRBD1 (6 bases). V was pared by 1 base and J by 6 bases, with 11 bases between. Germline V gene lookup returns CDR1 MDHEN and CDR2 SYDVKM. This CDR3 has 14 residues. The CDR3 coding sequence is TGTGCCAGCAGTTTATTGACAGGAGTGGATACGCAGTATTTT. Amino acids: CASSLLTGVDTQYF. Based on the CDR3 plus reference TRBV28 and TRBJ2-3, the full variable domain is DVKVTQSSRYLVKRTGEKVFLECVQDMDHENMFWYRQDPGLGLRLIYFSYDVKMKEKGDIPEGYSVSREKKERFSLILESASTNQTSMYLCASSLLTGVDTQYFGPGTRLTVL.

This chain links TRBV10-3 with TRBJ2-3; 15 nucleotides match TRBD2. The germline V gene encodes CDR1 ENHRY and CDR2 SYGVKD. This CDR3 is built from 16 residues. V shed 8 bases, J shed 3 bases, and the junction held 6 bases outside the gene matches. CDR3 DNA sequence: TGTGCCATCCAGGGGACTAGCGGGGGGAGAACAGATACGCAGTATTTT. This encodes CAIQGTSGGRTDTQYF.

The chain links TRBV18 to TRBJ2-7; TRBD1 matches 8 bases. This CDR3 region has 14 residues. Germline V CDR1 and CDR2: KGHSH, LQKENI. Trimming removed 0 bases from V and 6 bases from J; junction bases left unmatched: 4. CDR3 sequence (DNA): TGTGCCAGCTCACCACCGGCAGGGGGCAGCGAGCAGTACTTC. This codes for CASSPPAGGSEQYF.

The chain recombines TRBV6-1 with TRBJ2-5; D not certain. The CDR3 length is 15 residues. V was trimmed by 6 bases and J by 1 base, leaving 15 bases between them. From germline, CDR1 is MNHNS and CDR2 SASEGT. CDR3: CASRPAGPIQETQYF. Here the CDR3 DNA reads TGTGCCAGCAGGCCGGCAGGTCCCATCCAAGAGACCCAGTACTTC.

The chain recombines TRBV19 with TRBJ1-2, with 7 bases that match TRBD1. From germline, CDR1 is LNHDA and CDR2 SQIVND (reference sequence). This CDR3 comprises 16 residues. With 3 bases clipped from V and 0 bases from J, the junction kept 7 bases outside the gene matches. Here the CDR3 DNA reads TGTGCCAGTAGTATGCCGGGACAGATATCTAACTATGGCTACACCTTC. This gives the protein CASSMPGQISNYGYTF.

Points on this clone: Other DNA sequences in the sample encode the same CDR3. This chain connects TRBV5-1 to TRBJ1-1; D is uncertain. Trimming shortened V by 1 base and J by 1 base, and 8 bases separated the two germline ends. Germline V lookup: CDR1 SGHRS, CDR2 YFSETQ. This CDR3 has 14 amino acids. CDR3 sequence: CASSLFAANTEAFF. In DNA, the CDR3 is TGCGCCAGCAGCTTGTTCGCGGCGAACACTGAAGCTTTCTTT. The full variable domain, its missing parts supplied by reference TRBV5-1 and TRBJ1-1, is KAGVTQTPRYLIKTRGQQVTLSCSPISGHRSVSWYQQTPGQGLQFLFEYFSETQRNKGNFPGRFSGRQFSNSRSEMNVSTLELGDSALYLCASSLFAANTEAFFGQGTRLTVV.

This clone was detected once. The rearrangement joins TRBV5-8 to TRBJ1-2; a possible D gene is TRBD1 (5 bases). This CDR3 is built from 14 residues. V lost 0 bases and J 3 bases, leaving 9 bases between the germline ends. Per germline, CDR1 SGHTS and CDR2 YDEGEE. The CDR3 reads CASSLEGRDYGYTF. CDR3 coding DNA: TGTGCCAGCAGCTTGGAGGGGCGAGACTATGGCTACACCTTC.

The CDR3 region is CASSPQGATNEKLFF. Written as DNA, the CDR3 is TGTGCCAGCAGCCCACAGGGGGCAACTAATGAAAAACTGTTTTTT. The chain has TRBV4-2 and TRBJ1-4; 8 nucleotides agree with TRBD1. The germline gives CDR1 LGHNA, CDR2 YNFKEQ. The CDR3 is 15 amino acids. V shed 4 bases, J shed 0 bases, and the junction held 1 base outside the gene matches.

V is TRBV18 and J is TRBJ1-1; a weak D match, TRBD1 (5 bases). Germline V gene lookup returns CDR1 KGHSH and CDR2 LQKENI. The CDR3 is 13 residues long. The V end was cut by 4 bases, the J end by 3 bases, with 9 bases between. CDR3 bases: TGTGCCAGCTCACTTGAAGGGGACACTGAAGCTTTCTTT. Translated: CASSLEGDTEAFF.